A single sample gave rise to the 21 T cell receptor beta chains below, sequenced in a study of CD4 T cells in relation to SARS-CoV-2 and coronaviruses. Their target antigens are unknown. Sequenced by immunoSEQ multiplex PCR; TCRdb stores in-frame clones only, minus some. The data show 35,000 to 45,000 clones, 77% seen once. Sequenced: memory CD4+ T cells from PBMCs, cultured in vitro. The source of these receptors is an adult with COVID-19.

V usage is TRBV27 and J usage is TRBJ2-3; 9 nucleotides match TRBD1. The CDR3 sequence is 16 residues long. CDR1 and CDR2 (germline): MNHEY, SMNVEV (reference sequence). V lost 5 bases, J lost 3 bases, and 9 bases stayed unmatched. CDR3 amino acids: CASSPRQGVSTDTQYF. CDR3 DNA sequence: TGTGCCAGCAGTCCACGACAGGGGGTATCGACAGATACGCAGTATTTT.

This clone appeared a few times. The chain has TRBV11-1 and TRBJ2-2; D remains unclear. V lost 5 bases and J lost 10, with 14 bases in between. Germline V gives CDR1 SGHAT, CDR2 FQDESV (reference sequence). The CDR3 spans 13 residues. Here the CDR3 reads CASSADLTEELFF. The CDR3 DNA sequence: TGTGCCAGCAGCGCCGACTTGACTGAGGAGCTGTTTTTT.

This chain links TRBV7-9 with TRBJ2-3; D possibly corresponds to TRBD1 (5 bases). Per the germline V gene, CDR1 is SEHNR and CDR2 is FQNEAQ (reference sequence). Trimming stripped 5 bases from V and 0 bases from J, with 18 bases between. The CDR3 has 17 amino acids. CDR3 sequence: CASSLLGQAPSTDTQYF. The CDR3 coding sequence is TGTGCCAGCAGCCTGCTAGGACAAGCCCCTAGCACAGATACGCAGTATTTT.

The chain carries TRBV11-3 and TRBJ2-1; a possible D gene is TRBD2 (6 bases). The CDR3 loop spans 16 amino acids. Germline V gives CDR1 SGHNT, CDR2 YENEEA. Trimming shortened V by 0 bases and J by 2 bases, and 11 bases separated the two germline ends. The CDR3 nucleotides are TGTGCCAGCAGCTTAGAGGGGACTCAGACCTACAATGAGCAGTTCTTC. It translates to CASSLEGTQTYNEQFF.

The chain has TRBV20-1 and TRBJ2-1, with D unresolved. This CDR3 is built from 11 residues. Trimming took off 3 bases at V and 9 bases at J, with 9 bases between the two ends. In germline, CDR1 is DFQATT, CDR2 SNEGSKA (reference sequence). CDR3 region: CSASWLGEQFF. CDR3 nucleotide sequence: TGCAGTGCTAGTTGGCTCGGTGAGCAGTTCTTC.

The V gene is TRBV7-2, the J gene TRBJ2-7; no reliable D call. This CDR3 comprises 14 residues. The V end was cut by 8 bases, the J end by 0 bases, with 14 bases between. Germline loops: CDR1 SGHTA, CDR2 FQGNSA. In DNA, the CDR3 is TGTGCCAGCTCCGGCCGTAGGAGCTCCTACGAGCAGTACTTC. It translates to CASSGRRSSYEQYF.

This chain links TRBV7-9 with TRBJ2-7, with 7 bases identical to TRBD1. V lost 5 bases and J lost 4; bases outside the gene matches: 5. CDR3 length: 13 amino acids. CDR1 is SEHNR, CDR2 FQNEAQ, per germline (reference sequence). The CDR3 reads CASSRTGSYEQYF. CDR3 bases: TGTGCCAGCAGCAGGACAGGTTCTTACGAGCAGTACTTC.

This chain joins TRBV4-1 and TRBJ1-1, with 8 bases lining up with TRBD1. Germline V gene lookup returns CDR1 MGHRA and CDR2 YSYEKL. This CDR3 region has 15 residues. Unmatched junction bases numbered 9, after V lost 8 bases and J lost 1 base. CDR3 protein: CASLGVGQGNTEAFF. CDR3 DNA: TGCGCCAGCCTCGGAGTAGGACAGGGGAACACTGAAGCTTTCTTT.

The V and J genes are TRBV4-1 and TRBJ1-3; D perhaps matches TRBD1 (6 bases). This CDR3 contains 17 residues. The ends were cut back, 0 bases at V and 2 bases at J, with 14 bases in the middle. Looked up from germline, CDR1 is MGHRA and CDR2 is YSYEKL. CDR3 bases: TGCGCCAGCAGCCAAGAATACGGGGGGCCCCCTGGAAACACCATATATTTT. Protein product: CASSQEYGGPPGNTIYF.

The chain couples TRBV24-1 to TRBJ2-3, with 8 bases aligning to TRBD1. J gave up 4 bases and V 5 bases, and 7 bases lay outside the gene matches. The germline V gene has CDR1 KGHDR and CDR2 SFDVKD. The CDR3 spans 15 residues. The CDR3 spells CATSAGQGWSDTQYF. The CDR3 DNA is TGTGCCACCAGTGCCGGACAGGGTTGGTCAGATACGCAGTATTTT.

The chain couples TRBV30 to TRBJ2-5; unclear D gene. CDR1 is GTSNPN, CDR2 SVGIG, per germline (reference sequence). V gave up 1 base and J gave up 2 bases, with 11 bases separating them. The length of the CDR3 is 14 residues. The DNA of the CDR3 is TGTGCCTGGAGTGGAGCAGACTTTCAAGAGACCCAGTACTTC. This encodes CAWSGADFQETQYF.

The chain employs TRBV29-1 and TRBJ2-2; 9 bases align to TRBD2. Trimming took 4 bases from V and 4 from J; bases not matched to a gene: 10. The CDR3 runs 16 residues. The germline gives CDR1 SQVTM, CDR2 ANQGSEA. CDR3 DNA sequence: TGCAGCGTTGCCAAAGGAGGCGGGAGGGTCACCGGGGAGCTGTTTTTT. Translation: CSVAKGGGRVTGELFF.

This clone occurred a few times. The V call is TRBV15, the J call TRBJ1-1; no reliable D call. This CDR3 region has 16 residues. Germline values: CDR1 LNHNV, CDR2 YYDKDF (reference sequence). With 1 base removed from V and 0 bases from J, the gap between germline ends came to 12 bases. The CDR3 loop reads CATSRVTFRVNTEAFF. The CDR3 nucleotides read TGTGCCACCAGCAGAGTAACCTTTCGGGTGAACACTGAAGCTTTCTTT.

The gene calls are TRBV5-4 and TRBJ2-5; the D is unclear. V was trimmed by 0 bases and J by 4 bases, leaving 10 bases between them. This CDR3 contains 14 residues. Germline CDR1 reads SGHNT; CDR2 reads YYREEE (reference sequence). CDR3 sequence reads: CASSLGLKGETQYF. CDR3 nucleotides: TGTGCCAGCAGCTTGGGACTCAAGGGAGAGACCCAGTACTTC.

This chain uses TRBV7-9 with TRBJ1-1, with D unresolved. The CDR3 is made up of 14 amino acids. Germline CDR1 reads SEHNR; CDR2 reads FQNEAQ (reference sequence). The ends were cut back, 6 bases at V and 4 bases at J, with 15 bases in the middle. The CDR3, as DNA: TGTGCCAGCAGTTCATCCCCGAGCGGCACTGAAGCTTTCTTT. This sequence encodes CASSSSPSGTEAFF.

The count of this clone is one. This sequence joins TRBV10-2 and TRBJ2-7; D may be TRBD2 (5 bases). The CDR3 is 14 residues long. The V gene's germline CDR1 is WSHSY and CDR2 SAAADI. The V end lost 7 bases, the J end lost 3 bases, and 16 bases lay between the germline ends. CDR3 in DNA: TGCGCCAGCACCCCGGCGGGCTCGGTCTACGAGCAGTACTTC. This codes for CASTPAGSVYEQYF.

This clone has just a few counts. The chain combines TRBV12-3 or TRBV12-4 with TRBJ1-6; D is perhaps TRBD1 (5 bases). The ends were cut back, 4 bases at V and 9 bases at J, with 10 bases in the middle. The CDR3 sequence is 13 residues long. The CDR3 loop reads CASSSWGSSPLHF. The CDR3 bases are TGTGCCAGCAGTTCTTGGGGGTCTTCACCCCTCCACTTT.

CDR3 nucleotides: TGTGCCACCAGCAGGACCACTAGCGGGAGGGCCAACAATGAGCAGTTCTTC. This gives the protein CATSRTTSGRANNEQFF. The chain has TRBV15 and TRBJ2-1; 13 bases are shared with TRBD2. V was clipped by 3 bases and J by 5 bases; unmatched bases: 7. The CDR3 loop spans 17 amino acids. Germline V gene lookup returns CDR1 LNHNV and CDR2 YYDKDF (reference sequence). Drawing the rest from reference TRBV15 and TRBJ2-1, the complete variable domain is DAMVIQNPRYQVTQFGKPVTLSCSQTLNHNVMYWYQQKSSQAPKLLFHYYDKDFNNEADTPDNFQSRRPNTSFCFLDIRSPGLGDTAMYLCATSRTTSGRANNEQFFGPGTRLTVL.

V usage is TRBV24-1 and J usage is TRBJ2-1, with TRBD2 matching over 12 bases. Trimming removed 4 bases from V and 4 bases from J; junction bases left unmatched: 10. Germline CDR1 KGHDR, CDR2 SFDVKD. CDR3 size: 18 residues. The CDR3 is CATSDPRLAGEGYNEQFF. The CDR3 coding sequence is TGTGCCACCAGTGACCCGAGACTAGCGGGAGAGGGATACAATGAGCAGTTCTTC.

This clone was seen a handful of times. J is TRBJ2-2 and V is TRBV11-3; TRBD1 matches at 10 bases. Germline V gene lookup returns CDR1 SGHNT and CDR2 YENEEA. This CDR3 is built from 15 residues. The junction had 7 bases not matched to a gene; V was cut back by 5 bases and J by 7 bases. CDR3 nucleotides: TGTGCCAGCAGCCGACAGGGGGCTAAGAACGGGGAGCTGTTTTTT. This gives the protein CASSRQGAKNGELFF.

The J gene is TRBJ1-2, the V gene TRBV30; D may be TRBD1 (5 bases). V lost 3 bases to trimming and J lost 6 bases, with 14 bases between them. From germline, CDR1 is GTSNPN and CDR2 SVGIG (reference sequence). The CDR3 loop spans 13 amino acids. The CDR3 reads CAWRAGRIHGYTF. CDR3 in DNA: TGTGCCTGGAGAGCAGGGCGTATACATGGCTACACCTTC.